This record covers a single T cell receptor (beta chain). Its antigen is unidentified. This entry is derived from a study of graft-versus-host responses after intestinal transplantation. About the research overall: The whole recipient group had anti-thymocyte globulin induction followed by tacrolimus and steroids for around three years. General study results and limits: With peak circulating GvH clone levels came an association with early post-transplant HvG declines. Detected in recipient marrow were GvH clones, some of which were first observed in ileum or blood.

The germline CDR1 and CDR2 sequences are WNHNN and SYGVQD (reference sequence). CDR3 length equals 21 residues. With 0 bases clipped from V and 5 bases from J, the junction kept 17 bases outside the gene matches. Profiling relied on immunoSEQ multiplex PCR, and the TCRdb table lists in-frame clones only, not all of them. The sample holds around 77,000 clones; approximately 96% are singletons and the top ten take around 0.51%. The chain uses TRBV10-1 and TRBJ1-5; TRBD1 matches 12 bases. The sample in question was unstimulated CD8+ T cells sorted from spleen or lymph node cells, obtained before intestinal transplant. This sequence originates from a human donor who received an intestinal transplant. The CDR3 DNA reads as TGCGCCAGCAGTGAGTCAGGAGATCGGCACCAAGGGACAGGGGGCGATCAGCCCCAGCATTTT. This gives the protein CASSESGDRHQGTGGDQPQHF.